A selection of T cell receptor delta chains follows, all from one sample in a study of γδ T cells in repeated Plasmodium falciparum infection. TCRdb reanalysed the multiplex PCR reads via CATT. Of over 55,000 delta-chain clones detected, about 1.5% appear once; the ten largest clones hold 15%. Material: gamma-delta T cells from blood. These receptors originate from a pool of human donors (malaria-infected and uninfected, not separated). Both conserved end residues are part of each CDR3. The order of the fields is clone size, D gene, V gene, J gene, CDR3 DNA, CDR3 protein. A D gene is named only where the DNA matches it firmly. Expanded clones are given a class, and other clones once, few, many or no size at all.

medium-sized	TRDD3	TRDV1	TRDJ1	TGTGCTCTTGGGGGGGGCGTCCTCAGGATACGCTCGTACACCGATAAACTCATCTTT	CALGGGVLRIRSYTDKLIF
many	TRDD3	TRDV1	TRDJ2	TGTGCTCTTGGCCACGCCTGGGTGGTAACTGGGGGATCTTTGACAGCACAACTCTTCTTT	CALGHAWVVTGGSLTAQLFF
many	TRDD3	TRDV2	TRDJ1	TGTGCCTGTGACGTTGTGGGGGAACCAACCGATAAACTCATCTTT	CACDVVGEPTDKLIF
medium-sized	TRDD3	TRDV2	TRDJ1	TGTGCCTGTGACCAAACTGGGGGATACGGCGATAAACTCATCTTT	CACDQTGGYGDKLIF
many	TRDD3	TRDV2	TRDJ1	TGTGCCTGTGACACCGTGCCTGGGGGATACTCCACGTACACCGATAAACTCATCTTT	CACDTVPGGYSTYTDKLIF
many	.	TRDV1	TRDJ1	TGTGCTCTTGGGGAACGGTTACTGAGGGCCATAAATTCCCCTAGGAAACTCATCTTT	CALGERLLRAINSPRKLIF
medium-sized	.	TRDV1	TRDJ1	TGTGCTCTTGGGGCCATACTGAGGGGAAGACCGTACACCGATAAACTCATCTTT	CALGAILRGRPYTDKLIF
many	TRDD3	TRDV1	TRDJ1	TGTGCTCTTGGGGGAGTAGTTCCTAAAAGGGTACTGGGGGGCTACACCGATAAACTCATCTTT	CALGGVVPKRVLGGYTDKLIF
many	TRDD3	TRDV3	TRDJ1	TGTGCCTTCCTGCACAACTGGGGGATACGCATGGCCGATAAACTCATCTTT	CAFLHNWGIRMADKLIF
many	TRDD3	TRDV1	TRDJ1	TGTGCTCTTGGGGAACCTAATTCATACTGGGGGATACGAGACGCCGATAAACTCATCTTT	CALGEPNSYWGIRDADKLIF
many	.	TRDV1	TRDJ1	TGTGCTCTTGGGGGGCATTGGGGAGCGGGGACCGATAAACTCATCTTT	CALGGHWGAGTDKLIF
many	TRDD3	TRDV3	TRDJ1	TGTGCCTTTGCAGCGGTCTTACTGGGGGATCCGTACACCGATAAACTCATCTTT	CAFAAVLLGDPYTDKLIF
many	.	TRDV1	TRDJ1	TGTGCTCTTGGCGGGGGGTTTGGCACCGATAAACTCATCTTT	CALGGGFGTDKLIF
medium-sized	.	TRDV2	TRDJ1	TGTGCCTGTGACCCTCACCGAGCACAAAAATACACCGATAAACTCATCTTT	CACDPHRAQKYTDKLIF
medium-sized	TRDD3	TRDV2	TRDJ1	TGTGCCTGTGACACTGGTACTGGGGGATACCCTTACACCGATAAACTCATCTTT	CACDTGTGGYPYTDKLIF
many	TRDD3	TRDV1	TRDJ1	TGTGCTCTTGGGGAACTCGGCCGACTGGGGGATTTACCGTGGAAACTCATCTTT	CALGELGRLGDLPWKLIF
many	TRDD3	TRDV1	TRDJ1	TGTGCTCTTGGGGAACTTAACGCCGCTTTTTTACTGGGGGCCCTTGGGTACACCGATAAACTCATCTTT	CALGELNAAFLLGALGYTDKLIF
large	TRDD3	TRDV1	TRDJ1	TGTGCTCTTGGGGAGCCTAGTAGTCTGGGGGTCCACCACACCGATAAACTCATCTTT	CALGEPSSLGVHHTDKLIF
medium-sized	TRDD3	TRAV38-2/DV8	TRDJ1	TGTGCTTATAGGAGCGCGCACTGGGGGATACAATTTAGGGCCGATAAACTCATCTTT	CAYRSAHWGIQFRADKLIF
many	.	TRDV1	TRDJ1	TGTGCTCTTGGGGAATCTTTTCGGGGATGTAAACTCATCTTT	CALGESFRGCKLIF
many	.	TRDV1	TRDJ1	TGTGCTCTTGGTCCTAGGAGGTCCCGGGTCGACCCGACCTCGTACACCGATAAACTCATCTTT	CALGPRRSRVDPTSYTDKLIF
many	.	TRDV1	TRDJ1	TGTGCTCTTTGGGAACCAATCCCTACATCCCTAGTACTCCCCGACGTTCGCACCGATAAACTCATCTTT	CALWEPIPTSLVLPDVRTDKLIF
many	TRDD3	TRDV1	TRDJ1	TGTGCTCTTGGGGAACTAGAGCCGCCCTGGGGGATTCCCTGCACCGATAAACTCATCTTT	CALGELEPPWGIPCTDKLIF
many	TRDD3	TRDV1	TRDJ1	TGTGCTCTTGGGATCGGCCTTCCTACGTTCTGGTACTGGGGGATACCCTCGTACACCGATAAACTCATCTTT	CALGIGLPTFWYWGIPSYTDKLIF
medium-sized	.	TRDV2	TRDJ1	TGTGCCTGTGACACCGGAGGGTTCTACACCGATAAACTCATCTTT	CACDTGGFYTDKLIF
many	TRDD2	TRDV1	TRDJ1	TGTGCTCTTGGGGAACTAGCCTTTATCTTCCTACGACGAAACTCATTCGGTAAACTCATCTTT	CALGELAFIFLRRNSFGKLIF
large	.	TRDV1	TRDJ1	TGTGCTCTTGGGGCCCTAACCACCGATAAACTCATCTTT	CALGALTTDKLIF
many	.	TRDV1	TRDJ1	TGTGCTCTTGCGCGGGTGCGGGGGGAGCACACCGATAAACTCATCTTT	CALARVRGEHTDKLIF
medium-sized	TRDD3	TRDV1	TRDJ1	TGTGCTCTTGGGGAATGTGTACGGACTGGGGGGAAACTCATCTTT	CALGECVRTGGKLIF
many	TRDD3	TRDV3	TRDJ1	TGTGCCCTTTTTTGGGGCTTTCCGGGGGGATACGCCGATAAACTCATCTTT	CALFWGFPGGYADKLIF
many	.	TRDV1	TRDJ1	TGTGCTCTTGGGGAACTCAGTCACCCGAGGGGGACCGATAAACTCATCTTT	CALGELSHPRGTDKLIF
many	TRDD3	TRDV2	TRDJ1	TGTGCCTGTGACACTCTGGGGGATCTTTCGACCGATAAACTCATCTTT	CACDTLGDLSTDKLIF
many	TRDD3	TRDV3	TRDJ1	TGTGCCCAGGTACCTTCCCCCTACTGGGGGATAAGGTACACCGATAAACTCATCTTT	CAQVPSPYWGIRYTDKLIF
many	TRDD3	TRDV1	TRDJ1	TGTGCTCTTGGGGAACCTTCTCATCCTATTGGGACGTACTGGGGGCACAAGTACACCGATAAACTCATCTTT	CALGEPSHPIGTYWGHKYTDKLIF
many	.	TRDV1	TRDJ1	TGTGCTCTTGGGGAATGGTTTGGCGCCGATAGACTCATCTTT	CALGEWFGADRLIF
many	TRDD3	TRDV3	TRDJ1	TGTGCCTTTAGATTCCCGTACTGGGGGACCCGCGCCAGGTCACAATACACCGATAAACTCATCTTT	CAFRFPYWGTRARSQYTDKLIF
many	.	TRDV1	TRDJ1	TGTGCTCTTGGGAAGTCCCGTCCTTTGTTTGGGGTCGATAAACTCATCTTT	CALGKSRPLFGVDKLIF
medium-sized	.	TRDV1	TRDJ1	TGTGCTCTTGGGGAAGGGATCGGGGGAGCTAAACTCATCTTT	CALGEGIGGAKLIF
many	TRDD3	TRDV1	TRDJ1	TGTGCTCTTGGGGACTCAGCCTACCTTTGGGCCCGTACTGGGGACCGCTACACCGATAAACTCATCTTT	CALGDSAYLWARTGDRYTDKLIF
many	TRDD3	TRDV1	TRDJ1	TGTGCTCTTGTCCGGGGCTACGATGGGGGATTCCGAGATAAACTCATCTTT	CALVRGYDGGFRDKLIF
many	TRDD3	TRDV1	TRDJ1	TGTGCTCTTGGGGAACTTCGGGATTCCTACTGGGGGATACGCGCCGATAAACTCATCTTT	CALGELRDSYWGIRADKLIF
many	TRDD3	TRDV1	TRDJ1	TGTGCTCTTGGGGACCTAACCTCGTACTGGGGGATGGGGTACACCGATAAACTCATCTTT	CALGDLTSYWGMGYTDKLIF
many	TRDD3	TRDV1	TRDJ1	TGTGCTCTTGGGGACCTACCTTCTTCCTCCTACTGGGGGGAAGATAGTAAACTCATCTTT	CALGDLPSSSYWGEDSKLIF
many	TRDD3	TRDV2	TRDJ1	TGTGCCTGTGACACCGACCCGTCCCTGGGGGATAAGGGGGCCGATAAACTCATCTTT	CACDTDPSLGDKGADKLIF
many	TRDD3	TRDV1	TRDJ1	TGTGCTCTTGGTGCCCCCGTGGGACTGGGGGACCCAGACGAACTCATCTTT	CALGAPVGLGDPDELIF
.	TRDD2	TRDV1	TRDJ1	TGTGCTCTTGGGGACCGTTCCTACGTAAACCCTTGGTTTAACTACTACCTAAATAAACTCATCTTT	CALGDRSYVNPWFNYYLNKLIF
many	.	TRDV1	TRDJ1	TGTGCTCTTGCCCCATTTCCCGGAGGGATCAATAAACTCATCTTT	CALAPFPGGINKLIF
many	TRDD3	TRDV1	TRDJ1	TGTGCTCTTGGGTACGATTTCGGGGGGATACGCGTATCAGGGGTTCTCGACGATAAACTCATCTTT	CALGYDFGGIRVSGVLDDKLIF
medium-sized	.	TRDV1	TRDJ1	TGTGCTATTGGGGAAACGGGCCTTCCCAAACGTGGAGGGGATCCACCCATAAACACCGATAAACTCATCTTT	CAIGETGLPKRGGDPPINTDKLIF
many	TRDD3	TRDV3	TRDJ2	TGTGCCCCGCTTCCTTTCTGGGGGACTACTTTGACAGCACAACTCTTCTTT	CAPLPFWGTTLTAQLFF
many	.	TRDV1	TRDJ1	TGTGCTCTTGGGGAACCGGACCCTTTGCTGAAACTCATCTTT	CALGEPDPLLKLIF
many	TRDD3	TRDV1	TRDJ1	TGTGCTCTTGGGGAACCGAAGTCATGGCCCCCCAAGGGACTGGGGGATTCCCAGTACACCGATAAACTCATCTTT	CALGEPKSWPPKGLGDSQYTDKLIF
many	TRDD3	TRDV1	TRDJ1	TGTGCTCTTGGGGAACCCCACCCCTACTGGTACTCTGTACTGGGGGATTTAGGACTCATCTTT	CALGEPHPYWYSVLGDLGLIF
many	.	TRDV1	TRDJ1	TGTGCTCTTGGGGAATTCCCAGCCTTCCTACTTGATTGGGGATACTGGTACACCGATAAACTCATCTTT	CALGEFPAFLLDWGYWYTDKLIF
medium-sized	.	TRDV1	TRDJ1	TGTGCTCTTGGGGAACCAGCGCATAAACTCATCTTT	CALGEPAHKLIF